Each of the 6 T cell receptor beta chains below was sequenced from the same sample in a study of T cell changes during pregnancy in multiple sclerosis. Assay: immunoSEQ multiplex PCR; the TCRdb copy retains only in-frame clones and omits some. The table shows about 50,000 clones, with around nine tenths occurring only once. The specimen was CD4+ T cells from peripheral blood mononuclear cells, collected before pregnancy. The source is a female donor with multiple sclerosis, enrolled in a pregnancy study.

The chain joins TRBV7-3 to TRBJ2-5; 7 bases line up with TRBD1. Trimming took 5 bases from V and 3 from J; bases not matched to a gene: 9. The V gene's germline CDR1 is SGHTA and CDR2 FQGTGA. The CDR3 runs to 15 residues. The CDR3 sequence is CASSPGQAPKETQYF. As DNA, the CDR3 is TGTGCCAGCAGCCCCGGACAGGCCCCGAAAGAGACCCAGTACTTC.

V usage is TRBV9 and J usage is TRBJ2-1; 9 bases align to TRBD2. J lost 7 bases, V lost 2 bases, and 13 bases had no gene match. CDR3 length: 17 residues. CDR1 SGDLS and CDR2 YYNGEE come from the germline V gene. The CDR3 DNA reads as TGTGCCAGCAGCGTCGCTAGCGGGACGCTCGGGGGGAATGAGCAGTTCTTC. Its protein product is CASSVASGTLGGNEQFF.

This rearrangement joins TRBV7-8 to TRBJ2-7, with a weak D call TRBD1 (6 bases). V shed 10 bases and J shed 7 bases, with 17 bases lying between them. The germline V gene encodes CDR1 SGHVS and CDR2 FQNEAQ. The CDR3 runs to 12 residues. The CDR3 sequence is CATSQGPREQYF. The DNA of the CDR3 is TGTGCCACCTCACAGGGCCCTAGAGAGCAGTACTTC.

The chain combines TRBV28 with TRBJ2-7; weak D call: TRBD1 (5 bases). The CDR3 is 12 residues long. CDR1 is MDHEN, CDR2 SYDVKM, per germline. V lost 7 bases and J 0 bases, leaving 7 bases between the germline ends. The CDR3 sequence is CASTQVSYEQYF. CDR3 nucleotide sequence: TGTGCCAGCACACAGGTCTCCTACGAGCAGTACTTC.

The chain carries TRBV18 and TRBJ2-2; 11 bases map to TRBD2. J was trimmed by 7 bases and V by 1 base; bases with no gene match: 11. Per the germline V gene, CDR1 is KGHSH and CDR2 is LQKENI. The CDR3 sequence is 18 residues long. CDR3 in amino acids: CASSPRPRTSGQIGELFF. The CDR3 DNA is TGTGCCAGCTCACCACGCCCCAGGACTAGCGGGCAGATCGGGGAGCTGTTTTTT.

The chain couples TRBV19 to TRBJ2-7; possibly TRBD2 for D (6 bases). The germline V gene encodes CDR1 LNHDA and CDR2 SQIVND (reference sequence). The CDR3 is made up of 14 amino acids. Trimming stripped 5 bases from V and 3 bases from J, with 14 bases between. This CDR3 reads CASSSQGGSYEQYF. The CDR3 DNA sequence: TGTGCCAGTAGTTCCCAGGGAGGCAGCTACGAGCAGTACTTC.